The clone carrying this TCR beta chain was recorded many times. Its specificity is unknown. The sample originates from a study of T cells in Graves' hyperthyroidism and ophthalmopathy. Findings and caveats of the study: The model foresaw ophthalmopathy a median around 6.8 months prior to onset. Also found in blood were most expanded thyroid clonotypes above 0.001.

Researchers took RNA transcripts and amplified the TCR beta CDR3 regions from them. During a first-round RT-PCR of the TCR CDR3, the HTBI primer set was used. MiXCR, run by TCRdb on the multiplex PCR reads, gives a single entry per CDR3 protein. The table includes 300,000 to 350,000 distinct CDR3 sequences, about a sixth detected once. Ophthalmopathy cases scored 3 or more on the Clinical Activity Score and 4 or more on NOSPECS grade, with duration below 3 months. Criteria for exclusion of patients were uncontrolled infection, other autoimmune disease, pregnancy or lactation. The sample taken for sequencing was blood. The receptor was derived from a woman in her thirties or forties with Graves' ophthalmopathy.

The CDR3 DNA follows: TGTGCCAGTAGTACCCCTCTCCGGGGCACTGAAGCTTTCTTT. Its protein product is CASSTPLRGTEAFF. The chain is built from TRBV19 and TRBJ1-1; D gene ambiguous. Germline values: CDR1 LNHDA, CDR2 SQIVND (reference sequence). V was pared by 4 bases and J by 4 bases, with 13 bases between. The CDR3 extends over 14 amino acids.